This T cell receptor beta chain comes out of a study of vaccination effects on CD4 cells after COVID-19. About the research overall: Post-vaccine samples followed the second dose by a median of 72 days.

Study findings and constraints: Clones arising from infection and from vaccination showed marked clonal contraction late after vaccination.

This clone was seen just once. The antigen is undetermined. Assay: immunoSEQ multiplex PCR; the TCRdb copy retains only in-frame clones and omits some. This sample has tens of thousands of clones, with around 80% found just once. In germline, CDR1 is LGHDT, CDR2 YNNKEL (reference sequence). The germline V and J ends were trimmed by 0 bases and 10 bases, with 7 bases remaining between them. This CDR3 has 13 residues. Prior to sequencing, the ViraFEST assay stimulated PBMC with viral peptide pools, which expanded the antigen-specific CD4+ T cells. CD4+ T cells were isolated after approximately 10 days of culture. The cohort was immunized with two doses of either the BNT162b2 or mRNA-1273 vaccine. After 1.8 million or so PBMC were placed in each well, they were cultured with around 10 IU/ml IL-2 and about 10 ug/ml peptides.

Sequenced here: CD4+ T cells from PBMCs cultured with HCoV-NL63 spike peptides, sampled after COVID-19 vaccination. This receptor was obtained from a human donor who received a COVID-19 vaccine. Some clones in this sample may be carry-over from other donors' samples. The chain carries TRBV3-1 (or the pseudogene TRBV3-2) and TRBJ1-6; D unresolved. CDR3 loop: CASSQDRDSPLHF. In nucleotides, the CDR3 is TGTGCCAGCAGCCAAGATAGAGACTCACCCCTCCACTTT.